This T cell receptor beta chain was captured by sequencing in a study of blood T cell repertoires in COVID-19. Overall study context: T cells, B-cell-depleted T cells, or PBMCs supplied cDNA or gDNA.

Followed over time, Seattle patients had been enrolled while infection was active. In the source study's methods: Amplification of reference gene primers was used by the study to estimate nucleated cell counts. The data were produced by immunoSEQ multiplex PCR, yet TCRdb's version contains in-frame clones alone and is incomplete. That table supplies the V and J calls and clone size; D and trimming were determined from the DNA. The sample has over 150,000 clones; approximately 80% are singletons. This receptor was taken from a woman between 40 and 55 years old with COVID-19, enrolled during active disease. The sequencing input was peripheral blood.

The DNA for the CDR3 is TGTGCCAGCAGCGGGTTGAGCAATCAGCCCCAGCATTTT. It translates to CASSGLSNQPQHF. The chain uses TRBV6-5 and TRBJ1-5; D gene ambiguous. The CDR3 covers 13 residues. The V end was cut by 6 bases, the J end by 1 base, with 7 bases between. Looked up from germline, CDR1 is MNHEY and CDR2 is SVGAGI.